Below, 25 T cell receptor beta chains from the same sample are listed, as sequenced in a study of T cell repertoires in cytomegalovirus infection. TCRdb reanalysed the reads using MiXCR and keeps one entry per CDR3 protein. Among approximately 110,000 distinct CDR3 sequences listed, roughly 30% were seen once. The antigens for these receptors are not known. This specimen consisted of CD8+ T cells from cultured PBMCs, obtained from culture after CMV antigen stimulation. These receptors all stem from a human donor in good health (CMV status not recorded). Some clones in this sample may be carry-over from other donors' samples.

This clonotype was recorded a few times. The genes are TRBV6-2 or TRBV6-3 and TRBJ2-1; D may match TRBD1 or TRBD2 (5 bases each). CDR3 length equals 13 residues. V gave up 4 bases and J gave up 5 bases, with 9 bases separating them. In germline, CDR1 is MNHEY, CDR2 SVGEGT. This chain's CDR3 is CASSSRGHNEQFF. The CDR3 DNA follows: TGTGCCAGCAGTTCCCGGGGACACAATGAGCAGTTCTTC.

This chain links TRBV12-3 or TRBV12-4 with TRBJ2-2, with D unresolved. Trimming removed 3 bases from V and 5 bases from J, with 7 bases in between. CDR3 length equals 13 residues. CDR3 sequence reads: CASSFSSTGELFF. CDR3 nucleotide sequence: TGTGCCAGCAGTTTTAGTTCGACCGGGGAGCTGTTTTTT.

The sample holds many counts of this clonotype. V usage is TRBV7-2 and J usage is TRBJ2-3, with TRBD2 as a possible D gene (6 bases). CDR1 is SGHTA and CDR2 is FQGNSA in the germline V gene. With 5 bases removed from V and 4 bases from J, the gap between germline ends came to 19 bases. The CDR3 sequence is 16 residues long. CDR3: CASSPYRRGFSDTQYF. In DNA, the CDR3 is TGTGCCAGCAGCCCCTATCGGCGGGGATTCTCAGATACGCAGTATTTT.

The chain joins TRBV11-2 to TRBJ2-1, with TRBD1 as a possible D gene (7 bases). The CDR3 totals 15 residues. In germline, CDR1 is SGHAT, CDR2 FQNNGV. The ends were cut back, 5 bases at V and 4 bases at J, with 15 bases in the middle. CDR3 loop: CASSIQQGTYNEQFF. The CDR3 region has the DNA TGTGCCAGCAGCATCCAACAGGGGACTTACAATGAGCAGTTCTTC.

The sample holds a few counts of this clonotype. V and J are TRBV28 and TRBJ2-1, with D perhaps being TRBD1 or TRBD2 (5 bases each). Trimming took off 7 bases at V and 3 bases at J, with 16 bases between the two ends. This CDR3 is built from 15 residues. The germline V gene has CDR1 MDHEN and CDR2 SYDVKM. The DNA for the CDR3 is TGTGCCAGCAATTACCTCCCGGGGCTCTACAATGAGCAGTTCTTC. Translating it yields CASNYLPGLYNEQFF. The full variable domain, in which reference TRBV28 and TRBJ2-1 provide the parts outside the CDR3, is DVKVTQSSRYLVKRTGEKVFLECVQDMDHENMFWYRQDPGLGLRLIYFSYDVKMKEKGDIPEGYSVSREKKERFSLILESASTNQTSMYLCASNYLPGLYNEQFFGPGTRLTVL.

This clonotype has a handful of counts. Written as DNA, the CDR3 is TGCGCCAGCAGCCACAAAACCAGGGATTTTGAGGAGCTGTTTTTT. Its translation is CASSHKTRDFEELFF. This chain joins TRBV4-1 and TRBJ2-2, with a tentative D call TRBD1 (5 bases). With 3 bases removed from V and 10 bases from J, the gap between germline ends came to 18 bases. The CDR3 runs 15 residues. Per germline, CDR1 MGHRA and CDR2 YSYEKL.

The rearrangement links TRBV7-9 to TRBJ2-3; possible D gene TRBD2, 7 bases. The CDR3 sequence is 14 residues long. Germline CDR1 is SEHNR and CDR2 is FQNEAQ (reference sequence). V lost 9 bases and J 7 bases, leaving 20 bases between the germline ends. Here the CDR3 reads CASVGGPLGNTQYF. The CDR3 coding sequence is TGTGCCAGTGTCGGGGGGCCCCTTGGAAATACGCAGTATTTT.

This clonotype was recorded a few times. The chain is built from TRBV6-5 and TRBJ2-7; D unresolved. Germline V gives CDR1 MNHEY, CDR2 SVGAGI. Trimming took off 3 bases at V and 2 bases at J, with 11 bases between the two ends. The CDR3 consists of 14 residues. The CDR3: CASSYNGRTYEQYF. The CDR3 DNA sequence: TGTGCCAGCAGTTATAACGGCAGAACCTACGAGCAGTACTTC.

This chain joins TRBV7-8 and TRBJ2-7; tentatively, D is TRBD1 (5 bases). Trimming shortened V by 1 base and J by 2 bases, and 6 bases separated the two germline ends. Germline V gene lookup returns CDR1 SGHVS and CDR2 FQNEAQ. This CDR3 spans 13 amino acids. This CDR3 is CASSLDRTYEQYF. In nucleotides, the CDR3 is TGTGCCAGCAGCTTAGACAGGACCTACGAGCAGTACTTC.

This clonotype was observed many times. V gene TRBV7-6 combines with J gene TRBJ2-5; D unclear. Per the germline V gene, CDR1 is SGHVS and CDR2 is FNYEAQ. The CDR3 totals 13 residues. V was clipped by 1 base and J by 4 bases, with 7 bases between them. CDR3 sequence: CASSLGLGETQYF. CDR3 DNA: TGTGCCAGCAGCTTAGGGTTAGGAGAGACCCAGTACTTC.

The V call is TRBV4-3, the J call TRBJ2-5; tentatively, D is TRBD1 (5 bases). The CDR3 covers 15 residues. V was shortened by 0 bases and J by 4 bases, with 12 bases between the two germline ends. Germline-derived CDR1 and CDR2 are LGHNA and YSLEER. CDR3: CASSQDLGVAETQYF. Written as DNA, the CDR3 is TGCGCCAGCAGCCAAGATTTAGGGGTCGCAGAGACCCAGTACTTC.

V usage is TRBV6-2 or TRBV6-3 and J usage is TRBJ2-5, with D maybe TRBD2 (5 bases). With 0 bases removed from V and 5 bases from J, the gap between germline ends came to 16 bases. Germline V gene sequence: CDR1 MNHEY, CDR2 SVGEGT. CDR3 length equals 16 residues. The CDR3 DNA sequence: TGTGCCAGCAGTTACTCACGTGAGGGTTGGCAGGAGACCCAGTACTTC. This translates into CASSYSREGWQETQYF.

This clonotype was counted at least ten times. The chain employs TRBV6-6 and TRBJ2-7; D possibly corresponds to TRBD2 (5 bases). V lost 0 bases and J 2 bases, leaving 11 bases between the germline ends. The germline V gene has CDR1 MNHNY and CDR2 SVGAGI (reference sequence). This CDR3 region has 15 residues. The CDR3 loop is CASSYSSGSTYEQYF. In nucleotides, the CDR3 is TGTGCCAGCAGTTACTCGAGCGGATCAACCTACGAGCAGTACTTC.

This clonotype was seen more than once but under ten times. This chain connects TRBV20-1 to TRBJ2-7, with a tentative D call TRBD1 (6 bases). The germline V gene has CDR1 DFQATT and CDR2 SNEGSKA (reference sequence). This CDR3 spans 13 amino acids. The germline V and J ends were trimmed by 3 bases and 4 bases, with 13 bases remaining between them. CDR3 amino acids: CSASTRDTYEQYF. The CDR3 DNA sequence: TGCAGTGCTAGCACCCGGGACACGTACGAGCAGTACTTC.

V is TRBV11-1 and J is TRBJ2-7, with D possibly being TRBD1 (6 bases). V was cut by 2 bases and J by 0 bases, with 11 bases left in between. CDR3 length: 15 residues. Germline V gene lookup returns CDR1 SGHAT and CDR2 FQDESV (reference sequence). CDR3: CASSLTRTASYEQYF. CDR3 bases: TGTGCCAGCAGCTTAACCCGGACAGCCTCCTACGAGCAGTACTTC.

V gene TRBV9 combines with J gene TRBJ2-2, with a tentative D call TRBD1 (5 bases). Looked up from germline, CDR1 is SGDLS and CDR2 is YYNGEE. V lost 4 bases to trimming and J lost 3 bases, with 16 bases between them. The CDR3 length is 16 residues. The CDR3 region is CASSPSQGVDTGELFF. The CDR3 nucleotides read TGTGCCAGCAGCCCCAGCCAGGGTGTAGACACCGGGGAGCTGTTTTTT. Full variable domain (remainder filled in from reference TRBV9 and TRBJ2-2): DSGVTQTPKHLITATGQRVTLRCSPRSGDLSVYWYQQSLDQGLQFLIQYYNGEERAKGNILERFSAQQFPDLHSELNLSSLELGDSALYFCASSPSQGVDTGELFFGEGSRLTVL.

This clonotype showed up many times. The CDR3 loop is CASSGLAGGAGELFF. CDR3 sequence (DNA): TGTGCCAGCAGTGGACTAGCGGGGGGCGCCGGGGAGCTGTTTTTT. The rearrangement joins TRBV6-1 to TRBJ2-2; the match to TRBD2 covers 13 bases. CDR1 and CDR2 (germline): MNHNS, SASEGT. Unmatched junction bases numbered 2, after V lost 4 bases and J lost 6 bases. The CDR3 spans 15 residues.

This clonotype came up a few times. This sequence joins TRBV6-2 or TRBV6-3 and TRBJ2-7, with 12 bases aligning to TRBD1. Losses at the gene ends were 2 bases for V and 2 bases for J; bases not matched to a gene: 4. The CDR3 totals 16 residues. CDR1 and CDR2 from the germline V gene are MNHEY and SVGEGT. In DNA form, the CDR3 reads TGTGCCAGCAGTTACGTCCGGGACAGGGGGCCCTACGAGCAGTACTTC. Its protein is CASSYVRDRGPYEQYF.

The rearrangement joins TRBV6-1 to TRBJ2-3; no definite D call. The V gene lost 8 bases and the J gene lost 2 bases, with 8 bases spanning the gap. The CDR3 loop spans 12 amino acids. CDR1 is MNHNS, CDR2 SASEGT, per germline. This CDR3 is CASGHHTDTQYF. Here the CDR3 DNA reads TGTGCCAGCGGGCACCACACAGATACGCAGTATTTT.

This clonotype was recorded at least ten times. The genes are TRBV7-2 and TRBJ2-2; D not resolved. The CDR3 loop spans 16 amino acids. Germline V gene data show CDR1 as SGHTA and CDR2 as FQGNSA. Between the trimmed V and J ends, which lost 4 bases and 1 base, there was a span of 13 bases. The CDR3 loop reads CASSSPLMVNTGELFF. CDR3 bases: TGTGCCAGCAGCTCCCCTTTGATGGTGAACACCGGGGAGCTGTTTTTT.

This clonotype has more than one count but fewer than ten. The chain is built from TRBV25-1 and TRBJ2-2, with D possibly being TRBD2 (6 bases). Germline-derived CDR1 and CDR2 are MGHDK and SYGVNS. V lost 0 bases, J lost 2 bases, and 22 bases lay in between. The length of the CDR3 is 20 residues. CDR3 loop: CASSEYFPRDSTDNTGELFF. The DNA for the CDR3 is TGTGCCAGCAGTGAATATTTCCCGCGGGATTCCACTGATAACACCGGGGAGCTGTTTTTT.

The gene calls are TRBV19 and TRBJ1-1, with TRBD1 identical over 7 bases. Germline CDR1 and CDR2: LNHDA and SQIVND (reference sequence). CDR3 size: 14 residues. After removal of 6 bases from V and 1 base from J, the junction contained 5 bases not matched to a gene. CDR3 region: CASSVDRANTEAFF. CDR3 in DNA: TGTGCCAGTAGCGTTGACAGGGCGAACACTGAAGCTTTCTTT.

This clonotype was counted only a few times. One junction end disagrees with the germline gene, perhaps due to a read error. The V gene is TRBV7-6, the J gene TRBJ2-7; D gene uncertain. This CDR3 region has 18 residues. CDR1 and CDR2 from the germline V gene are SGHVS and FNYEAQ. The CDR3 coding sequence is TGTGCTAGCAGCTTAAAGGAGTCCCGACGTCGGATGAATTACGAGCAGTACTTC. Translated, it gives CASSLKESRRRMNYEQYF. The variable domain in full, completed from reference TRBV7-6 and TRBJ2-7, reads GAGVSQSPRYKVTKRGQDVALRCDPISGHVSLYWYRQALGQGPEFLTYFNYEAQQDKSGLPNDRFSAERPEGSISTLTIQRTEQRDSAMYRCASSLKESRRRMNYEQYFGPGTRLTVT.

This chain links TRBV2 with TRBJ2-5; 9 bases fit TRBD2. This CDR3 spans 16 amino acids. The germline V gene has CDR1 SNHLY and CDR2 FYNNEI. J was trimmed by 5 bases and V by 6 bases; bases with no gene match: 13. The DNA for the CDR3 is TGTGCCAGCAGGACTAGCGGATCTCTCCCCGGGGAGACCCAGTACTTC. This encodes CASRTSGSLPGETQYF.

This sequence joins TRBV6-5 and TRBJ2-1, with 7 bases aligning to TRBD1. Germline values: CDR1 MNHEY, CDR2 SVGAGI. Trimming removed 2 bases from V and 3 bases from J; junction bases left unmatched: 13. The CDR3 consists of 18 residues. The CDR3 DNA reads as TGTGCCAGCAGTTACACACCCGACCGGGACAGCTACTACAATGAGCAGTTCTTC. Its protein is CASSYTPDRDSYYNEQFF.